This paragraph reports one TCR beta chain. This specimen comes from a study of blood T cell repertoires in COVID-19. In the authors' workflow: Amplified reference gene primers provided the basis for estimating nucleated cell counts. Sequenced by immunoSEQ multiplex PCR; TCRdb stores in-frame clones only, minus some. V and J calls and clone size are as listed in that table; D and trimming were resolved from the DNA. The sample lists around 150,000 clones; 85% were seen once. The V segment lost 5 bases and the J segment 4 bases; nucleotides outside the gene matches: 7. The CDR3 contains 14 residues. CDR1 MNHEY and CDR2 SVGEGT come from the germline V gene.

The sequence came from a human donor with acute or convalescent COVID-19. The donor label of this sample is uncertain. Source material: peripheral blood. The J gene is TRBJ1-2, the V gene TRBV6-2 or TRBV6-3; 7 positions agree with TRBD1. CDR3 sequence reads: CASSDAGTVYGYTF. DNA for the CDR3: TGTGCCAGCAGTGATGCCGGGACAGTCTATGGCTACACCTTC.